This is a list of T cell receptor beta chains from one sample in a study of blood T cell repertoires in COVID-19. Clones were sequenced by immunoSEQ multiplex PCR, and TCRdb holds only the in-frame ones, with some missing. The sample has under 200,000 clones; about 84% are singletons. Sample: peripheral blood. The receptors originated from a woman in her thirties with acute or convalescent COVID-19. Each CDR3 is given with its conserved first and last residue. The D gene is left open where the match is weak. Rows may omit the clone size; those that give it use once, few, many or a size class.

size: -
J: TRBJ2-2
V: TRBV12-5
D: TRBD1
DNA: TGTGCTAGTGGCCCATCCACAGGGGTCGATTTCGGTGCCGGGGAGCTGTTTTTT
CDR3: CASGPSTGVDFGAGELFF

size: -
J: TRBJ2-7
V: TRBV28
D: -
DNA: TGTGCCAGCAGTCCCATCTTACAGGGAGAGTCCTACGAGCAGTACTTC
CDR3: CASSPILQGESYEQYF

size: -
J: TRBJ2-5
V: TRBV19
D: TRBD2
DNA: TGTGCCAGTAGCCGTAGCGGGACGGAGACCCAGTACTTC
CDR3: CASSRSGTETQYF

size: -
J: TRBJ1-2
V: TRBV14
D: -
DNA: TGTGCCAGCAGCCAAGGACAGGTTGGGGGCTACACCTTC
CDR3: CASSQGQVGGYTF

size: -
J: TRBJ2-2
V: TRBV9
D: -
DNA: TGTGCCAGCACCTTCTCGAGGAACACCGGGGAGCTGTTTTTT
CDR3: CASTFSRNTGELFF

size: -
J: TRBJ1-6
V: TRBV19
D: TRBD1
DNA: TGTGCCAGTAGTCCCTATCGAAGGACAGGGGGCATTTCACCCCTCCACTTT
CDR3: CASSPYRRTGGISPLHF

size: -
J: TRBJ2-2
V: TRBV28
D: -
DNA: TGTGCCAGCACCCCGGGACTGACGAACACCGGGGAGCTGTTTTTT
CDR3: CASTPGLTNTGELFF

size: -
J: TRBJ2-4
V: TRBV5-4
D: -
DNA: TGTGCCAGCAGCTTGGGGATCGGGATTCAGTACTTC
CDR3: CASSLGIGIQYF

size: -
J: TRBJ2-1
V: TRBV28
D: -
DNA: TGTGCCAGCAGGCCACCCGGGACTCCGATTAGCATCTTC
CDR3: CASRPPGTPISIF

size: -
J: TRBJ2-5
V: TRBV9
D: -
DNA: TGTGCCAGCAGCGTAGCTTCAGCGACGAAAGAGACCCAGTACTTC
CDR3: CASSVASATKETQYF

size: -
J: TRBJ2-7
V: TRBV19
D: -
DNA: TGTGCCAGTAGAATCTCCGGGTCAAGCTCCTACGAGCAGTACTTC
CDR3: CASRISGSSSYEQYF

size: -
J: TRBJ2-1
V: TRBV27
D: -
DNA: TGTGCCAGCAGTTTATCGTCAAGACAGCGCATCTTGGGGAATGAGCAGTTCTTC
CDR3: CASSLSSRQRILGNEQFF

size: -
J: TRBJ1-3
V: TRBV30
D: -
DNA: TGTGCCTGGAGTGTACAGGGTTCCATATATTTT
CDR3: CAWSVQGSIYF

size: -
J: TRBJ1-6
V: TRBV27
D: -
DNA: TGTGCCAGCAGGTCCGGGACGGGAGTGTTTTCACCCCTCCACTTT
CDR3: CASRSGTGVFSPLHF

size: -
J: TRBJ2-1
V: TRBV10-3
D: TRBD2
DNA: TGTGCCATCAGTGTACCTAGCGGAGGCCAGGGCAATGAGCAGTTCTTC
CDR3: CAISVPSGGQGNEQFF

size: -
J: TRBJ1-4
V: TRBV3-1/TRBV3-2
D: -
DNA: TGTGCCAGCAGCGTTCAGGGAAGGCATGAAAAACTGTTTTTT
CDR3: CASSVQGRHEKLFF

size: -
J: TRBJ1-3
V: TRBV9
D: -
DNA: TGTGCCAGCAGCGTAGCTAGTTTCCGAGACGTAGGAAACACCATATATTTT
CDR3: CASSVASFRDVGNTIYF

size: -
J: TRBJ1-1
V: TRBV7-9
D: -
DNA: TGTGCCAGCAGCTTGGAGGTACTAGCTCAAGCTTTCTTT
CDR3: CASSLEVLAQAFF

size: -
J: TRBJ1-3
V: TRBV6-2/TRBV6-3
D: -
DNA: TGTGCCAGCAGTTACCCTGCCCGGGAGAGAGACCTCACTGGAAACACCATATATTTT
CDR3: CASSYPARERDLTGNTIYF

size: -
J: TRBJ2-5
V: TRBV5-5
D: -
DNA: TGTGCCAGCAGCTTGGTCGACAGTCAAGAGACCCAGTACTTC
CDR3: CASSLVDSQETQYF

size: -
J: TRBJ1-5
V: TRBV10-2
D: -
DNA: TGCGCCAGCAGTTACAGGCATTCTAGCAATCAGCCCCAGCATTTT
CDR3: CASSYRHSSNQPQHF

size: -
J: TRBJ1-2
V: TRBV25-1
D: TRBD1
DNA: TGTGCCAGCAGTGACCTGGGACAGGGGATTGGCTACACCTTC
CDR3: CASSDLGQGIGYTF

size: -
J: TRBJ2-2
V: TRBV6-2/TRBV6-3
D: -
DNA: TGTGCCAGCAGTCATACCTTACAAGGGACATCGAACACCGGGGAGCTGTTTTTT
CDR3: CASSHTLQGTSNTGELFF

size: -
J: TRBJ1-2
V: TRBV29-1
D: -
DNA: TGCAGCGTTTCGGAGAACTATGGCTACACCTTC
CDR3: CSVSENYGYTF

size: -
J: TRBJ2-7
V: TRBV13
D: TRBD2
DNA: TGTGCCAGCAGCTTTGACGGGGGGGGGCCCCCCTACGAGCAGTACTTC
CDR3: CASSFDGGGPPYEQYF

size: -
J: TRBJ2-1
V: TRBV7-3
D: -
DNA: TGTGCCAGCAGCACCGCTCTAGACAATGAGCAGTTCTTC
CDR3: CASSTALDNEQFF

size: -
J: TRBJ1-1
V: TRBV27
D: -
DNA: TGTGCCAGCAGTACACATTGGGGGGGGACTGAAGCTTTCTTT
CDR3: CASSTHWGGTEAFF

size: -
J: TRBJ2-1
V: TRBV29-1
D: TRBD2
DNA: TGCAGCGTTGGGGGTGGACTAGCGGGAGGATACAATGAGCAGTTCTTC
CDR3: CSVGGGLAGGYNEQFF

size: -
J: TRBJ2-1
V: TRBV5-1
D: TRBD2
DNA: TGCGCCACCGCTGACCGGTGGACTAGCGATTATCGTACCCAAGGGGAGCAGTTCTTC
CDR3: CATADRWTSDYRTQGEQFF

size: once
J: TRBJ1-6
V: TRBV27
D: -
DNA: TGTGCCAGCAGGAGGCGTTATTCACCCCTCCACTTT
CDR3: CASRRRYSPLHF

size: -
J: TRBJ2-1
V: TRBV3-1/TRBV3-2
D: -
DNA: TGTGCCAGCGGACGGAGGTCTCTCGGGGAGCAGTTCTTC
CDR3: CASGRRSLGEQFF

size: -
J: TRBJ2-5
V: TRBV7-9
D: -
DNA: TGTGCCAGCAGCCAGGACATTAGAGAGACCCAGTACTTC
CDR3: CASSQDIRETQYF

size: -
J: TRBJ2-1
V: TRBV24-1
D: -
DNA: TGTGCCACCAGTGATACGTTAGTAGATGAGCAGTTCTTC
CDR3: CATSDTLVDEQFF

size: -
J: TRBJ2-1
V: TRBV28
D: -
DNA: TGTGCCAGCAGTTTATGGGAGACAGCGAATGAGCAGTTCTTC
CDR3: CASSLWETANEQFF

size: -
J: TRBJ1-1
V: TRBV27
D: -
DNA: TGTGCCAGCAGTTTTGAGGGTCAGAACACTGAAGCTTTCTTT
CDR3: CASSFEGQNTEAFF

size: -
J: TRBJ1-4
V: TRBV28
D: TRBD1
DNA: TGTGCCAGCAGTACCGACAGGGCGGCGGAAAAACTGTTTTTT
CDR3: CASSTDRAAEKLFF

size: -
J: TRBJ2-1
V: TRBV12-3/TRBV12-4
D: -
DNA: TGTGCCAGCAGGGACAGATTGTACAATGAGCAGTTCTTC
CDR3: CASRDRLYNEQFF

size: -
J: TRBJ2-1
V: TRBV18
D: TRBD1
DNA: TGTGCCAGCTCACCACTCGGACAGGGGGCATACAATGAGCAGTTCTTC
CDR3: CASSPLGQGAYNEQFF

size: once
J: TRBJ2-7
V: TRBV6-5
D: -
DNA: TGTGCCAGCAGTTACGGCCGGATAGGGGTTATCGAGCAGTACTTC
CDR3: CASSYGRIGVIEQYF

size: many
J: TRBJ2-1
V: TRBV6-4
D: TRBD2
DNA: TGTGCCAGCAGTGACGGACTAGCGGGGGGTGAGCAGTTCTTC
CDR3: CASSDGLAGGEQFF

size: few
J: TRBJ2-6
V: TRBV7-3
D: -
DNA: TGTGCCAGCAGCCGCGACAGCTCTGGGGCCAACGTCCTGACTTTC
CDR3: CASSRDSSGANVLTF

size: -
J: TRBJ2-7
V: TRBV7-5
D: -
DNA: TGTGTCAGAAGCTCATGGACTAGCGGGGGTTACGAGCAGTACTTC
CDR3: CVRSSWTSGGYEQYF